This TCR beta chain was observed in a study of T cell responses to AZD1222 COVID-19 vaccine. Findings of the study overall: Distributed over spike, vaccine-associated CD4 TCRs predominated at 160-218 and 743-854. Repertoire sampling occurred only after the peak T cell response.

Trimming removed 0 bases from V and 7 bases from J, with 12 bases in between. Germline CDR1 is LGHNA and CDR2 is YNFKEQ. CDR3 length: 14 amino acids. Worth noting for this clone: Its antigen is not identified.

Only in-frame clones appear in the TCRdb table, and some are missing; sequencing was by immunoSEQ multiplex PCR. The sample has 99,000 or so clones; around nine tenths are singletons. Sample: peripheral blood, taken 28 days after the second dose of the MenACWY control vaccine. The chain couples TRBV4-2 to TRBJ1-1, with D possibly being TRBD1 (5 bases). The receptor was derived from an adult who received the MenACWY meningococcal vaccine as a control. For the CDR3, the DNA is TGTGCCAGCAGCCAAGATGGGTCCGGGGGTGAAGCTTTCTTT. Protein product: CASSQDGSGGEAFF.